The 30 T cell receptor beta chains below all came from one sample that was sequenced in a study of blood T cell repertoires in COVID-19. Sequenced by immunoSEQ multiplex PCR; TCRdb stores in-frame clones only, minus some. The sample has some 320,000 clones; nearly 90% are singletons. Sequences were obtained from peripheral blood. These receptors originate from a woman between 25 and 40 years old with COVID-19, enrolled during active disease.

V gene TRBV5-4 combines with J gene TRBJ1-1; TRBD1 might be the D (6 bases). This CDR3 is 16 amino acids long. V lost 4 bases to trimming and J lost 2 bases, with 18 bases between them. Germline V lookup: CDR1 SGHNT, CDR2 YYREEE (reference sequence). CDR3 protein: CASSLGGAGTNTEAFF. The CDR3 DNA reads as TGTGCCAGCAGCCTTGGGGGGGCGGGGACTAACACTGAAGCTTTCTTT.

The V and J genes are TRBV7-9 and TRBJ2-1; no definite D call. The germline CDR1 and CDR2 sequences are SEHNR and FQNEAQ (reference sequence). V shed 5 bases and J shed 5 bases, with 16 bases lying between them. This CDR3 contains 15 residues. The CDR3 bases are TGTGCCAGCAGCCCCTATAGTGGCCGGGACAATGAGCAGTTCTTC. Translated: CASSPYSGRDNEQFF.

This sequence joins TRBV12-3 or TRBV12-4 and TRBJ1-2, with D maybe TRBD1 (6 bases). The V and J ends lost 4 bases and 6 bases respectively, with 9 bases between them. The CDR3 runs to 12 residues. DNA of the CDR3: TGTGCCAGCAGTTGGACAGTCGATGGCTACACCTTC. Translated: CASSWTVDGYTF.

V usage is TRBV7-9 and J usage is TRBJ2-1; 11 bases match TRBD2. V was pared by 4 bases and J by 6 bases, with 11 bases of the junction left unmatched. Germline-derived CDR1 and CDR2 are SEHNR and FQNEAQ (reference sequence). The CDR3 extends over 17 amino acids. Here the CDR3 reads CASSSPSSGGLANEQFF. In DNA, the CDR3 is TGTGCCAGCAGCTCACCATCTAGCGGGGGGCTTGCCAATGAGCAGTTCTTC. Filled out from reference TRBV7-9 and TRBJ2-1, the complete variable domain reads DTGVSQNPRHKITKRGQNVTFRCDPISEHNRLYWYRQTLGQGPEFLTYFQNEAQLEKSRLLSDRFSAERPKGSFSTLEIQRTEQGDSAMYLCASSSPSSGGLANEQFFGPGTRLTVL.

The rearrangement joins TRBV19 to TRBJ1-4; weak D call: TRBD1 (5 bases). Germline CDR1 reads LNHDA; CDR2 reads SQIVND (reference sequence). Trimming stripped 5 bases from V and 4 bases from J, with 14 bases between. The CDR3 has 15 residues. This CDR3 reads CASSAHQGGNEKLFF. The CDR3 DNA is TGTGCCAGTAGTGCACACCAGGGTGGTAATGAAAAACTGTTTTTT.

The chain employs TRBV27 and TRBJ1-5, with D perhaps matching TRBD1 (5 bases). CDR3 length equals 13 residues. Germline V gives CDR1 MNHEY, CDR2 SMNVEV (reference sequence). V lost 6 bases and J lost 7, with 13 bases in between. CDR3 nucleotides: TGTGCCAGCAGCTTGGGGCAGACACAGCCCCAGCATTTT. It encodes CASSLGQTQPQHF.

In its sample, this clone was seen once. This chain connects TRBV28 to TRBJ2-1; no reliable D call. This CDR3 region has 12 residues. Looked up from germline, CDR1 is MDHEN and CDR2 is SYDVKM. Trimming removed 2 bases from V and 8 bases from J, with 7 bases in between. This chain's CDR3 is CASSLADYEQFF. In DNA form, the CDR3 reads TGTGCCAGCAGTTTAGCAGACTATGAGCAGTTCTTC.

The CDR3 spells CASRGPGQGWNEQFF. DNA for the CDR3: TGTGCCAGCAGGGGGCCGGGACAGGGTTGGAATGAGCAGTTCTTC. This rearrangement joins TRBV27 to TRBJ2-1, with 9 bases fitting TRBD1. The V gene's germline CDR1 is MNHEY and CDR2 SMNVEV (reference sequence). The CDR3 sequence is 15 residues long. The trim removed 6 bases at V and 7 bases at J, leaving 10 bases unmatched.

V usage is TRBV18 and J usage is TRBJ1-2, with D unclear. V dropped 1 base and J dropped 1 base, with 10 bases sitting between them. Germline V gene lookup returns CDR1 KGHSH and CDR2 LQKENI. CDR3 length: 15 residues. This chain's CDR3 is CASSPRVGGNYGYTF. CDR3 nucleotide sequence: TGTGCCAGCTCACCACGAGTCGGAGGTAACTATGGCTACACCTTC.

This CDR3 is CASETGINTGELFF. CDR3 nucleotides: TGCGCCAGCGAGACAGGGATCAACACCGGGGAGCTGTTTTTT. J is TRBJ2-2 and V is TRBV5-1, with 7 bases fitting TRBD1. The ends lost 7 bases at V and 2 bases at J; junction bases unmatched: 5. The CDR3 contains 14 residues. Germline values: CDR1 SGHRS, CDR2 YFSETQ.

This sequence joins TRBV4-1 and TRBJ1-5, with D possibly matching TRBD1 (5 bases). V was shortened by 0 bases and J by 5 bases, with 17 bases between the two germline ends. Per germline, CDR1 MGHRA and CDR2 YSYEKL. This CDR3 contains 17 residues. CDR3 amino acids: CASSQDGGVRVYQPQHF. Here the CDR3 DNA reads TGCGCCAGCAGCCAAGATGGAGGGGTCCGGGTCTATCAGCCCCAGCATTTT.

The chain uses TRBV5-1 and TRBJ1-5; no reliable D call. The CDR3 runs 15 residues. Germline V gives CDR1 SGHRS, CDR2 YFSETQ. Trimming removed 0 bases from V and 3 bases from J, with 10 bases in between. Written as DNA, the CDR3 is TGCGCCAGCAGCTTGGAGGCGGAATCCAATCAGCCCCAGCATTTT. This translates into CASSLEAESNQPQHF.

The chain combines TRBV6-1 with TRBJ1-6, with TRBD1 matching over 11 bases. V shed 2 bases and J 9 bases; nucleotides not matched to a gene: 6. This CDR3 comprises 16 residues. In germline, CDR1 is MNHNS, CDR2 SASEGT. The CDR3 loop is CASSETGQGASSPLHF. CDR3 bases: TGTGCCAGCAGTGAAACCGGACAGGGGGCGAGTTCACCCCTCCACTTT.

J is TRBJ1-2 and V is TRBV2, with a tentative D call TRBD1 (6 bases). Per the germline V gene, CDR1 is SNHLY and CDR2 is FYNNEI. V dropped 7 bases and J dropped 0 bases, with 9 bases sitting between them. The CDR3 is made up of 13 amino acids. The chain's CDR3 is CASMDRANYGYTF. The DNA for the CDR3 is TGTGCCAGCATGGACAGAGCTAACTATGGCTACACCTTC. Complete variable domain (other parts from reference TRBV2 and TRBJ1-2): EPEVTQTPSHQVTQMGQEVILRCVPISNHLYFYWYRQILGQKVEFLVSFYNNEISEKSEIFDDQFSVERPDGSNFTLKIRSTKLEDSAMYFCASMDRANYGYTFGSGTRLTVV.

This sequence joins TRBV2 and TRBJ2-5; tentatively, D is TRBD2 (5 bases). This CDR3 is built from 13 residues. CDR1 is SNHLY and CDR2 is FYNNEI in the germline V gene. V lost 4 bases to trimming and J lost 5 bases, with 11 bases between them. The CDR3 bases are TGTGCCAGCAGTGGGAATTCGGGGGAGACCCAGTACTTC. It specifies CASSGNSGETQYF.

The J gene is TRBJ1-1, the V gene TRBV6-5; the match to TRBD1 covers 8 bases. CDR3 length: 16 residues. The ends lost 2 bases at V and 3 bases at J; junction bases unmatched: 8. Germline V gene sequence: CDR1 MNHEY, CDR2 SVGAGI. The CDR3 coding sequence is TGTGCCAGCAGTTACCATGGGACAGGCAGGGACACTGAAGCTTTCTTT. It is translated as CASSYHGTGRDTEAFF.

V gene TRBV6-5 combines with J gene TRBJ2-2; 9 nucleotides line up with TRBD2. The CDR3 length is 14 residues. V was pared by 11 bases and J by 1 base, with 5 bases of the junction left unmatched. CDR1 is MNHEY, CDR2 SVGAGI, per germline. The CDR3 DNA sequence: TGTGCCGGGCAGCGGGGGGAGAACACCGGGGAGCTGTTTTTT. It encodes CAGQRGENTGELFF.

The rearrangement links TRBV10-1 to TRBJ2-2; TRBD2 might be the D (7 bases). Trimming pared 1 base from V and 0 bases from J, leaving 12 bases between. Per germline, CDR1 WNHNN and CDR2 SYGVQD (reference sequence). CDR3 length equals 17 residues. The CDR3 sequence is CASSEWRGPPNTGELFF. The DNA of the CDR3 is TGCGCCAGCAGTGAGTGGCGGGGGCCCCCGAACACCGGGGAGCTGTTTTTT.

The chain has TRBV25-1 and TRBJ1-1, with D maybe TRBD1 (5 bases). From germline, CDR1 is MGHDK and CDR2 SYGVNS. CDR3 length: 16 residues. V shed 6 bases and J shed 0 bases, with 17 bases lying between them. CDR3 sequence: CASRGDGEGLNTEAFF. The CDR3 DNA follows: TGTGCCAGCAGGGGGGATGGGGAGGGCCTGAACACTGAAGCTTTCTTT. Complete variable domain (other parts from reference TRBV25-1 and TRBJ1-1): EADIYQTPRYLVIGTGKKITLECSQTMGHDKMYWYQQDPGMELHLIHYSYGVNSTEKGDLSSESTVSRIRTEHFPLTLESARPSHTSQYLCASRGDGEGLNTEAFFGQGTRLTVV.

The chain uses TRBV6-5 and TRBJ1-1; D not resolved. Germline loops: CDR1 MNHEY, CDR2 SVGAGI. V lost 5 bases to trimming and J lost 5 bases, with 18 bases between them. This CDR3 has 15 amino acids. The CDR3 DNA reads TGTGCCAGCAGTCCGTACAGTAGGCACAAAACTGAAGCTTTCTTT. It encodes CASSPYSRHKTEAFF.

The chain has TRBV7-9 and TRBJ1-2; maybe TRBD1 (6 bases). Germline CDR1 reads SEHNR; CDR2 reads FQNEAQ (reference sequence). V lost 4 bases and J 3 bases, leaving 6 bases between the germline ends. The CDR3 contains 12 residues. CDR3 protein: CASSSGDYGYTF. In DNA form, the CDR3 reads TGTGCCAGCAGCTCAGGGGACTATGGCTACACCTTC.

About this clone: One junction end disagrees with the germline gene, perhaps due to a read error. The chain has TRBV29-1 and TRBJ2-7; the D gene is possibly TRBD1 (6 bases). The germline CDR1 and CDR2 sequences are SQVTM and ANQGSEA. The CDR3 is 12 amino acids. CDR3: CSVASTGHHISF. CDR3 DNA sequence: TGCAGCGTTGCCTCGACGGGACACCACATTAGTTTC.

J is TRBJ1-3 and V is TRBV3-1 (or the pseudogene TRBV3-2); no firm D call. V was clipped by 1 base and J by 3 bases, with 10 bases between them. Germline-derived CDR1 and CDR2 are LGHDT and YNNKEL (reference sequence). The CDR3 consists of 15 residues. The chain's CDR3 is CASSQGLQIGNTIYF. CDR3 coding DNA: TGTGCCAGCAGCCAAGGTCTTCAGATTGGAAACACCATATATTTT.

This rearrangement joins TRBV7-9 to TRBJ2-3, with 9 bases lining up with TRBD2. Germline trimming cut 6 bases from V and 7 bases from J; bases unmatched to any gene: 5. This CDR3 region has 13 residues. CDR1 is SEHNR, CDR2 FQNEAQ, per germline (reference sequence). The DNA for the CDR3 is TGTGCCAGCAGACCTAGCGGGGATTATACGCAGTATTTT. It codes for CASRPSGDYTQYF.

The chain has TRBV6-5 and TRBJ1-2, with D unclear. Trimming stripped 2 bases from V and 8 bases from J, with 12 bases between. The CDR3 sequence is 13 residues long. Germline V gives CDR1 MNHEY, CDR2 SVGAGI. CDR3 coding DNA: TGTGCCAGCAGTTACGAGGGATTCTGGGGCTACACCTTC. Its translation: CASSYEGFWGYTF.

This chain joins TRBV15 and TRBJ1-6, with TRBD1 identical over 9 bases. The CDR3 extends over 14 amino acids. With 6 bases clipped from V and 8 bases from J, the junction kept 5 bases outside the gene matches. CDR1 LNHNV and CDR2 YYDKDF come from the germline V gene (reference sequence). CDR3 coding DNA: TGTGCCACCAGGGGGAGGACAGGGGATTCACCCCTCCACTTT. Translation gives CATRGRTGDSPLHF. Full variable domain (remainder filled in from reference TRBV15 and TRBJ1-6): DAMVIQNPRYQVTQFGKPVTLSCSQTLNHNVMYWYQQKSSQAPKLLFHYYDKDFNNEADTPDNFQSRRPNTSFCFLDIRSPGLGDTAMYLCATRGRTGDSPLHFGNGTRLTVT.

The rearrangement joins TRBV2 to TRBJ1-6, with TRBD1 matching over 7 bases. Losses at the gene ends were 6 bases for V and 6 bases for J; bases not matched to a gene: 11. This CDR3 is built from 16 residues. Germline values: CDR1 SNHLY, CDR2 FYNNEI. The CDR3 nucleotides read TGTGCCAGCAGGTACGACAGGGAAATTCGTAATTCACCCCTCCACTTT. Translating gives CASRYDREIRNSPLHF.

This sequence joins TRBV27 and TRBJ1-1, with 8 bases matching TRBD1. J was trimmed by 1 base and V by 6 bases; bases with no gene match: 10. The CDR3 sequence is 16 residues long. Germline loops: CDR1 MNHEY, CDR2 SMNVEV (reference sequence). As DNA, the CDR3 is TGTGCCAGCAGCCAGGGGGCAGGGAGCGGGAACACTGAAGCTTTCTTT. This sequence encodes CASSQGAGSGNTEAFF.

Details on this clone: Mismatch with germline at one junction end may stem from a read error. The chain carries TRBV14 and TRBJ2-7; D possibly corresponds to TRBD2 (5 bases). Germline CDR1 is SGHDN and CDR2 is FVKESK. This CDR3 has 13 amino acids. The CDR3 nucleotides read TGTGCCAGCAGCCAAGACCTTAGAGCGGCAGTTGCCTTC. It yields the protein CASSQDLRAAVAF.

The chain is built from TRBV5-1 and TRBJ1-1; TRBD1 aligns across 7 bases. CDR1 and CDR2 (germline): SGHRS, YFSETQ. This CDR3 is built from 11 residues. V gave up 3 bases and J gave up 9 bases; unmatched junction bases: 2. The CDR3, as DNA: TGCGCCAGCAGCTCACAGGGGAAAGCTTTCTTT. Protein: CASSSQGKAFF.